The present T cell receptor (beta chain) was sequenced within a study of glioma-infiltrating T cells after dendritic cell vaccination. Background on the study: Patients received autologous tumor lysate-pulsed dendritic cell vaccination between about 2003 and 2013.

The PCR used 60 V beta and 13 J beta primers. The assay was immunoSEQ multiplex PCR, and TCRdb's table has in-frame clones only and misses some. The sample includes 45,000 to 55,000 clones, over 75% of them seen just once. Sample: blood, taken before dendritic cell vaccination. The clonotype was recovered from a human donor with glioblastoma.

This CDR3 is CASSFRASGYTDTQYF. The CDR3 DNA reads as TGTGCCAGCAGCTTCAGGGCTAGCGGATACACAGATACGCAGTATTTT. J is TRBJ2-3 and V is TRBV5-4; 7 nucleotides agree with TRBD2. The CDR3 totals 16 residues. CDR1 is SGHNT, CDR2 YYREEE, per germline (reference sequence). Trimming cost V 2 bases and J 2 bases; bases outside gene matches: 8.